Included here is one T cell receptor beta chain sequence, with context. The antigen is not known. The data belong to a study of CD8 T cells in Susac syndrome. Study-wide points: The relatively small number of individuals in the TCR sequencing and HLA analysis was acknowledged by the study.

cDNA came from 0.5 to 1 ug RNA primed by random hexamers. With immunoSEQ multiplex PCR, TCR beta CDR3 was amplified across 54 Vbeta and 13 Jbeta. TCRdb analysed the immunoSEQ multiplex PCR reads with MiXCR anew, one entry per CDR3 protein. This sample yields 90,000 to 150,000 distinct CDR3 sequences, of which 93% are seen a single time; about 0.09% belongs to the top ten. V dropped 5 bases and J dropped 3 bases, with 7 bases sitting between them. Germline assignment: CDR1 WSHSY and CDR2 SAAADI. The CDR3 runs 12 residues. Sequencing of TCR beta was carried out in blood CD8+ and CD4+ T cells. Each multiple sclerosis control was a treatment-naive patient with relapsing-remitting disease that was either stable or active.

The sequence was collected from a human donor with multiple sclerosis. Sequenced input: CD4+ T cells from PBMCs. V is TRBV10-2 and J is TRBJ1-2, with unresolved D. The CDR3 nucleotides read TGCGCCAGCAGTACAGCGTACTATGGCTACACCTTC. Amino acids: CASSTAYYGYTF.